Shown below are 31 T cell receptor beta chains from a single sample sequenced in a study of T cell responses to AZD1222 COVID-19 vaccine. Assay: immunoSEQ multiplex PCR; the TCRdb copy retains only in-frame clones and omits some. The sample carries some 180,000 clones, 85% to 95% recorded once. This sample comprised peripheral blood, obtained 28 days after the second AZD1222 dose. These receptors were taken from an adult who received the AZD1222 COVID-19 vaccine.

There are a few counts of this clone. The rearrangement links TRBV5-1 to TRBJ2-1; TRBD2 is a possible D gene (6 bases). V was cut by 4 bases and J by 8 bases, with 22 bases left in between. The V gene's germline CDR1 is SGHRS and CDR2 YFSETQ. CDR3 length equals 16 residues. CDR3 in amino acids: CASSPSYRGGKDEQFF. The CDR3 DNA follows: TGCGCCAGCAGCCCGTCCTATCGAGGCGGGAAGGATGAGCAGTTCTTC.

This chain joins TRBV4-1 and TRBJ2-1; D remains unclear. V was clipped by 1 base and J by 4 bases, with 11 bases between them. From germline, CDR1 is MGHRA and CDR2 YSYEKL. This CDR3 has 15 residues. The CDR3 DNA reads as TGCGCCAGCAGCCAAGTCCCCGGCGATTACAATGAGCAGTTCTTC. Its translation is CASSQVPGDYNEQFF.

This chain links TRBV12-3 or TRBV12-4 with TRBJ2-7; D is ambiguous. The CDR3 length is 12 residues. V was clipped by 4 bases and J by 4 bases, with 8 bases between them. CDR3: CASSSWGYEQYF. For the CDR3, the DNA is TGTGCCAGCAGTTCGTGGGGATACGAGCAGTACTTC.

The CDR3 DNA sequence: TGTGCCAGCAGCTTGGGGGACAAGAACACTGAAGCTTTCTTT. Its protein is CASSLGDKNTEAFF. The rearrangement links TRBV7-3 to TRBJ1-1, with D maybe TRBD1 (6 bases). The CDR3 length is 14 residues. Germline V gene data show CDR1 as SGHTA and CDR2 as FQGTGA. The germline V and J ends were trimmed by 3 bases and 1 base, with 9 bases remaining between them.

V gene TRBV5-1 combines with J gene TRBJ1-3, with 9 bases fitting TRBD1. Germline CDR1 reads SGHRS; CDR2 reads YFSETQ. This CDR3 contains 14 residues. J was trimmed by 8 bases and V by 4 bases; bases with no gene match: 7. CDR3 amino acids: CASSEGTGRDTIYF. The CDR3 nucleotides are TGCGCCAGCAGCGAAGGGACAGGGCGGGACACCATATATTTT.

The chain carries TRBV24-1 and TRBJ2-3, with a weak D call TRBD2 (5 bases). Trimming cost V 1 base and J 2 bases, with 9 bases left between them. CDR1 and CDR2 from the germline V gene are KGHDR and SFDVKD. This CDR3 has 15 amino acids. The CDR3 region has the DNA TGTGCCACCAGTGATTTCTTCCGGGACACAGATACGCAGTATTTT. This encodes CATSDFFRDTDTQYF.

The chain carries TRBV2 and TRBJ2-2, with 12 nucleotides matching TRBD2. Germline V gene lookup returns CDR1 SNHLY and CDR2 FYNNEI. The junction had 5 bases not matched to a gene; V was cut back by 7 bases and J by 5 bases. The CDR3 is 15 amino acids. CDR3 in amino acids: CASMRLAGATGELFF. As DNA, the CDR3 is TGTGCCAGCATGAGACTAGCGGGAGCTACCGGGGAGCTGTTTTTT.

This clone was picked up a small number of times. The CDR3 reads CASSPRGPGGTDTQYF. DNA for the CDR3: TGTGCCAGCTCACCACGCGGTCCAGGGGGCACAGATACGCAGTATTTT. The chain carries TRBV18 and TRBJ2-3, with a possible D match to TRBD1 (6 bases). Germline V gene data show CDR1 as KGHSH and CDR2 as LQKENI. V was shortened by 1 base and J by 1 base, with 12 bases between the two germline ends. The CDR3 spans 16 residues. The entire variable domain, with the rest obtained from reference TRBV18 and TRBJ2-3, is as follows: NAGVMQNPRHLVRRRGQEARLRCSPMKGHSHVYWYRQLPEEGLKFMVYLQKENIIDESGMPKERFSAEFPKEGPSILRIQQVVRGDSAAYFCASSPRGPGGTDTQYFGPGTRLTVL.

The genes are TRBV27 and TRBJ2-2; D might be TRBD1 (6 bases). Germline CDR1 MNHEY, CDR2 SMNVEV (reference sequence). This CDR3 comprises 14 residues. Trimming took off 6 bases at V and 3 bases at J, with 11 bases between the two ends. CDR3 sequence reads: CASRWGLDTGELFF. The CDR3 coding sequence is TGTGCCAGCAGGTGGGGGCTCGACACCGGGGAGCTGTTTTTT.

The chain carries TRBV5-8 and TRBJ2-3; maybe TRBD1 (6 bases). The germline CDR1 and CDR2 sequences are SGHTS and YDEGEE. The CDR3 spans 14 residues. The V end was cut by 0 bases, the J end by 5 bases, with 10 bases between. CDR3 sequence reads: CASSLEGDGDTQYF. The CDR3 DNA follows: TGTGCCAGCAGCTTGGAGGGGGATGGAGATACGCAGTATTTT.

The chain links TRBV11-3 to TRBJ2-2, with D possibly matching TRBD2 (6 bases). Trimming took off 5 bases at V and 4 bases at J, with 20 bases between the two ends. This CDR3 has 17 amino acids. Per germline, CDR1 SGHNT and CDR2 YENEEA. As DNA, the CDR3 is TGTGCCAGCAGCCCTTGGGAGAGCGGGCGTCGCACCGGGGAGCTGTTTTTT. Protein sequence: CASSPWESGRRTGELFF.

V usage is TRBV2 and J usage is TRBJ2-5; 14 bases map to TRBD2. J was trimmed by 5 bases and V by 6 bases; bases with no gene match: 5. Per the germline V gene, CDR1 is SNHLY and CDR2 is FYNNEI. The CDR3 extends over 15 amino acids. CDR3 amino acids: CASRTSGGALETQYF. The CDR3 nucleotides are TGTGCCAGCAGGACTAGCGGGGGGGCCCTTGAGACCCAGTACTTC.

The CDR3 protein is CASSQDGREDYGYTF. As DNA, the CDR3 is TGCGCCAGCAGCCAAGACGGCAGGGAGGACTATGGCTACACCTTC. The rearrangement uses TRBV4-3 and TRBJ1-2; tentative D call: TRBD1 (5 bases). This CDR3 has 15 amino acids. Deletions cut 0 bases from V and 3 bases from J, with 11 bases between. Germline CDR1 reads LGHNA; CDR2 reads YSLEER.

The chain joins TRBV9 to TRBJ1-2; TRBD1 is a possible D gene (6 bases). The V gene's germline CDR1 is SGDLS and CDR2 YYNGEE. This CDR3 contains 13 residues. Trimming removed 1 base from V and 2 bases from J, with 6 bases in between. CDR3 protein: CASSVQGNYGYTF. The DNA of the CDR3 is TGTGCCAGCAGCGTACAGGGGAACTATGGCTACACCTTC.

The chain carries TRBV5-1 and TRBJ2-5; TRBD1 might be the D (5 bases). This CDR3 spans 15 amino acids. Germline-derived CDR1 and CDR2 are SGHRS and YFSETQ. The V end was cut by 0 bases, the J end by 0 bases, with 9 bases between. CDR3 nucleotides: TGCGCCAGCAGCTTGGCTCCAGGGAACCAAGAGACCCAGTACTTC. It is translated as CASSLAPGNQETQYF.

DNA of the CDR3: TGCGCCAGCAATCCCACCAGGGGACAGGGTTCGAGCACCGGGGAGCTGTTTTTT. Residues: CASNPTRGQGSSTGELFF. The rearrangement links TRBV10-1 to TRBJ2-2, with 9 bases lining up with TRBD1. The J segment lost 4 bases and the V segment lost 7 bases, leaving 16 bases of the junction unmatched. The V gene's germline CDR1 is WNHNN and CDR2 SYGVQD (reference sequence). The CDR3 spans 18 residues.

The J gene is TRBJ1-3, the V gene TRBV11-3; unclear D gene. Between the trimmed V and J ends, which lost 3 bases and 4 bases, there was a span of 10 bases. The CDR3 totals 14 residues. CDR1 is SGHNT and CDR2 is YENEEA in the germline V gene. This chain's CDR3 is CASSLGSEGNTIYF. DNA of the CDR3: TGTGCCAGCAGCTTGGGCTCAGAAGGAAACACCATATATTTT.

V is TRBV4-1 and J is TRBJ1-5; 7 bases fit TRBD1. This CDR3 has 16 amino acids. CDR1 and CDR2 from the germline V gene are MGHRA and YSYEKL. J was trimmed by 3 bases and V by 3 bases; bases with no gene match: 8. The CDR3 DNA reads as TGCGCCAGCAGCCAGACGAAGGGACAGTCCAATCAGCCCCAGCATTTT. This codes for CASSQTKGQSNQPQHF.

This clone was picked up a small number of times. The rearrangement links TRBV7-9 to TRBJ1-2; D remains unclear. The CDR3 loop spans 13 amino acids. Trimming left V 5 bases short and J 5 bases short, with 12 bases between. The germline gives CDR1 SEHNR, CDR2 FQNEAQ (reference sequence). The CDR3 is CASSRPASYGYTF. The CDR3 nucleotides read TGTGCCAGCAGCCGACCGGCCTCTTATGGCTACACCTTC. Full variable domain (remainder filled in from reference TRBV7-9 and TRBJ1-2): DTGVSQNPRHKITKRGQNVTFRCDPISEHNRLYWYRQTLGQGPEFLTYFQNEAQLEKSRLLSDRFSAERPKGSFSTLEIQRTEQGDSAMYLCASSRPASYGYTFGSGTRLTVV.

The chain is built from TRBV7-2 and TRBJ2-1; unclear D gene. Looked up from germline, CDR1 is SGHTA and CDR2 is FQGNSA. The V gene lost 1 base and the J gene lost 0 bases, with 13 bases spanning the gap. This CDR3 is built from 17 residues. CDR3: CASSLGIAPSSYNEQFF. The CDR3 bases are TGTGCCAGCAGCTTAGGTATAGCTCCAAGCTCCTACAATGAGCAGTTCTTC.

The J gene is TRBJ2-3, the V gene TRBV29-1; D is ambiguous. The CDR3 length is 13 residues. V was trimmed by 0 bases and J by 3 bases, leaving 7 bases between them. Germline assignment: CDR1 SQVTM and CDR2 ANQGSEA. As DNA, the CDR3 is TGCAGCGTTGAAGATGCGCAGACAGATACGCAGTATTTT. Its translation: CSVEDAQTDTQYF.

The rearrangement joins TRBV5-4 to TRBJ1-6; TRBD1 might be the D (6 bases). The CDR3 totals 15 residues. Germline V gene lookup returns CDR1 SGHNT and CDR2 YYREEE (reference sequence). The V and J ends lost 2 bases and 7 bases respectively, with 13 bases between them. This CDR3 is CASSLQGVVNSPLHF. CDR3 in DNA: TGTGCCAGCAGCTTACAGGGTGTGGTAAATTCACCCCTCCACTTT.

This clone was found once. This chain links TRBV12-3 or TRBV12-4 with TRBJ1-6; 10 positions match TRBD1. CDR3 size: 13 residues. The V and J ends lost 6 bases and 13 bases, in that order; junction bases with no gene match: 6. In DNA form, the CDR3 reads TGTGCCAGCAGCCCGACAGGGGGCAATCCCCTCCACTTT. Translated: CASSPTGGNPLHF.

The V call is TRBV30, the J call TRBJ2-7, with TRBD1 matching 8 bases. CDR3 length equals 14 residues. V dropped 5 bases and J dropped 2; count of bases not matched to a gene: 8. Looked up from germline, CDR1 is GTSNPN and CDR2 is SVGIG (reference sequence). This CDR3 reads CAWGPGDRTYEQYF. The CDR3 DNA sequence: TGTGCCTGGGGCCCGGGGGACAGGACCTACGAGCAGTACTTC.

The chain's CDR3 is CASSADRGRTEAFF. The CDR3 coding sequence is TGTGCCAGCAGCGCGGACAGGGGGCGAACTGAAGCTTTCTTT. V usage is TRBV7-2 and J usage is TRBJ1-1; 11 bases fit TRBD1. V lost 5 bases and J lost 5; bases outside the gene matches: 4. The CDR3 length is 14 residues. The germline V gene has CDR1 SGHTA and CDR2 FQGNSA.

The V gene is TRBV4-3, the J gene TRBJ1-1; a possible D gene is TRBD1 (5 bases). V dropped 1 base and J dropped 2 bases, with 8 bases sitting between them. CDR1 and CDR2 from the germline V gene are LGHNA and YSLEER. The CDR3 contains 14 residues. CDR3 loop: CASSQVRENTEAFF. The DNA of the CDR3 is TGCGCCAGCAGCCAAGTCAGGGAAAACACTGAAGCTTTCTTT.

The rearrangement joins TRBV10-3 to TRBJ1-2; D call uncertain. The V and J ends lost 6 bases and 4 bases respectively, with 9 bases between them. Germline V CDR1 and CDR2: ENHRY, SYGVKD. CDR3 size: 12 residues. The CDR3 here is CAISFEPYGYTF. The CDR3 DNA follows: TGTGCCATCAGCTTCGAACCCTATGGCTACACCTTC.

A note on this clone: A much larger clone sits a single nucleotide away, making a read error possible. The chain is built from TRBV28 and TRBJ2-7; 7 bases are a match to TRBD1. CDR1 and CDR2 (germline): MDHEN, SYDVKM. Trimming cost V 6 bases and J 0 bases; bases outside gene matches: 2. The CDR3 is 13 residues long. CDR3 sequence: CASRDRSSYEQYF. The CDR3 DNA follows: TGTGCCAGCAGGGACAGGAGCTCCTACGAGCAGTACTTC.

V gene TRBV29-1 combines with J gene TRBJ1-4; possible D gene TRBD1, 6 bases. The CDR3 is made up of 13 amino acids. CDR1 and CDR2 (germline): SQVTM, ANQGSEA. The ends were cut back, 7 bases at V and 3 bases at J, with 12 bases in the middle. The CDR3 here is CSATGLANEKLFF. CDR3 DNA sequence: TGCAGCGCCACAGGGTTAGCTAATGAAAAACTGTTTTTT.

V gene TRBV2 combines with J gene TRBJ2-3; D is perhaps TRBD2 (5 bases). The CDR3 length is 12 residues. Germline V CDR1 and CDR2: SNHLY, FYNNEI. With 4 bases removed from V and 5 bases from J, the gap between germline ends came to 7 bases. CDR3 sequence (DNA): TGTGCCAGCAGTGTCGGGATAGATACGCAGTATTTT. It encodes CASSVGIDTQYF.

This rearrangement joins TRBV28 to TRBJ2-1; 9 bases map to TRBD2. CDR1 and CDR2 from the germline V gene are MDHEN and SYDVKM. The V and J ends lost 9 bases and 8 bases, in that order; junction bases with no gene match: 23. The CDR3 covers 18 residues. The CDR3 here is CASSKGGAGAGGRYEQFF. Written as DNA, the CDR3 is TGTGCCAGTTCCAAGGGGGGGGCTGGAGCGGGAGGAAGATATGAGCAGTTCTTC.